The present entry profiles one TCR beta chain with its context. The V gene's germline CDR1 is LNHNV and CDR2 YYDKDF (reference sequence). CDR3 length equals 15 residues. V was pared by 3 bases and J by 1 base, with 5 bases of the junction left unmatched. In the original analysis: Nucleated cell counts were estimated from reference gene primer amplification. This table comes from immunoSEQ multiplex PCR, and its TCRdb copy is limited to in-frame clones, with some not included. V, J and clone size are those of that table, while D and trimming were read from the DNA. Of some 260,000 clones listed, around nine tenths are singletons. This sample was included in a study of blood T cell repertoires in COVID-19. Study-wide context: Specimens from acute and convalescent COVID-19 originated in the United States, Italy and Spain. T cells, B-cell-depleted T cells, or PBMCs provided the cDNA or gDNA that served as material.

The receptor was isolated from a man older than 75 with acute or convalescent COVID-19. The sample was peripheral blood. J is TRBJ1-1 and V is TRBV15; TRBD1 agrees at 7 bases. CDR3 loop: CATSSDDRANTEAFF. The CDR3 nucleotides read TGTGCCACCAGCAGCGATGACAGGGCGAACACTGAAGCTTTCTTT.